What follows is one TCR beta chain and its context. Libraries were prepared by immunoSEQ multiplex PCR; TCRdb keeps only in-frame clonotypes and omits some of them. The table shows tens of thousands of clones, with 94% occurring only once. These data belong to a study of technical replicates of blood from a few donors. This CDR3 is 17 amino acids long. Germline V CDR1 and CDR2: SGHRS, YFSETQ. With V trimmed by 1 base and J by 1 base, 8 bases remained unmatched. The V gene is TRBV5-1, the J gene TRBJ2-5; 9 positions agree with TRBD2. The receptor comes from a human donor in good health. Source material: T cells isolated from PBMCs. In nucleotides, the CDR3 is TGCGCCAGCAGCTTGACGGCGGGAGGGCCTCTCCAAGAGACCCAGTACTTC. This sequence encodes CASSLTAGGPLQETQYF. Full variable domain (outside the CDR3, taken from reference TRBV5-1 and TRBJ2-5): KAGVTQTPRYLIKTRGQQVTLSCSPISGHRSVSWYQQTPGQGLQFLFEYFSETQRNKGNFPGRFSGRQFSNSRSEMNVSTLELGDSALYLCASSLTAGGPLQETQYFGPGTRLLVL.